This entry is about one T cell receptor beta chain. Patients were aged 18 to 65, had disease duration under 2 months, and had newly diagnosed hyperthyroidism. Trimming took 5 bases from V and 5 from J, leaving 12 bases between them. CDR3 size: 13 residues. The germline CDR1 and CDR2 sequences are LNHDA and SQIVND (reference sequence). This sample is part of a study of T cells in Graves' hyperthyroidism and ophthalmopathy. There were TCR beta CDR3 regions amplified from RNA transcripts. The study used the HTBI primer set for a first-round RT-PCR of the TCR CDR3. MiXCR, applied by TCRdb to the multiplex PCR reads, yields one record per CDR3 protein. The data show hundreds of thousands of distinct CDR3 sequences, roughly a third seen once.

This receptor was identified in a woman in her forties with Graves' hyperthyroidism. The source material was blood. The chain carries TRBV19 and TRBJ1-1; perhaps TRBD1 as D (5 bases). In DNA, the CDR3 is TGTGCCAGTAGTCGGCCCAGGGTAACTGAAGCTTTCTTT. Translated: CASSRPRVTEAFF.